A selection of T cell receptor beta chains follows, all from one sample in a study of siplizumab effects on memory and regulatory T cells. The protocol was immunoSEQ multiplex PCR, while the TCRdb copy is restricted to in-frame clones and leaves out a portion. The sample includes tens of thousands of clones, around 89% seen only once; the top ten take around 0.25%. Sequenced sample: naive CD4+ T cells sorted from blood. Receptors were obtained from a human donor in good health. The CDR3 runs from the conserved cysteine through the conserved F or W. The D gene is left open where the match is weak. Not all rows give a size; the values are once, few, many and, for expanded clones, a class.

v_call	d_call	clone_size	j_call	cdr3_aa	cdr3_nt
TRBV18	-	-	TRBJ1-2	CASSPPQGSNYGYTF	TGTGCCAGCTCACCTCCACAGGGATCTAACTATGGCTACACCTTC
TRBV4-1	TRBD2	-	TRBJ2-1	CASSQGGGRYNEQFF	TGCGCCAGCAGCCAAGGGGGCGGGAGATATAATGAGCAGTTCTTC
TRBV20-1	-	-	TRBJ2-5	CSARQGETQYF	TGCAGTGCTAGGCAGGGAGAGACCCAGTACTTC
TRBV5-1	-	-	TRBJ1-2	CASSPTEPNYGYTF	TGCGCCAGCAGCCCTACCGAACCTAACTATGGCTACACCTTC
TRBV7-9	-	-	TRBJ1-2	CASSFRKSGGERNYGYTF	TGTGCCAGCAGCTTTAGGAAGAGTGGGGGTGAGAGGAACTATGGCTACACCTTC
TRBV7-9	-	-	TRBJ2-3	CASSLAHGDTQYF	TGTGCCAGCAGCTTAGCGCATGGGGATACGCAGTATTTT
TRBV11-2	-	-	TRBJ2-7	CASSLMYEQYF	TGTGCCAGCAGCTTAATGTACGAGCAGTACTTC
TRBV5-4	TRBD1	-	TRBJ2-7	CASKPTLGTGAYEQYF	TGTGCCAGCAAACCAACCTTAGGGACAGGGGCTTACGAGCAGTACTTC
TRBV6-1	-	-	TRBJ1-5	CASEQNSNQPQHF	TGTGCCAGCGAACAGAATAGCAATCAGCCCCAGCATTTT
TRBV19	-	-	TRBJ2-3	CASSILAPGTDTQYF	TGTGCCAGTAGTATCCTAGCGCCAGGGACAGATACGCAGTATTTT
TRBV19	-	-	TRBJ2-7	CASSKLRGGSYEQYF	TGTGCCAGTAGTAAGCTGAGGGGCGGATCCTACGAGCAGTACTTC
TRBV19	TRBD1	-	TRBJ2-7	CASSWDRGYEQYF	TGTGCCAGTAGTTGGGACAGGGGCTACGAGCAGTACTTC
TRBV11-2	-	once	TRBJ2-7	CASSLEVNYSYEQYF	TGTGCCAGCAGCTTAGAGGTCAATTACTCCTACGAGCAGTACTTC
TRBV5-1	TRBD1	-	TRBJ2-7	CASSQEPGQGAYEQYF	TGCGCCAGCAGCCAAGAACCGGGACAGGGGGCATACGAGCAGTACTTC
TRBV27	-	few	TRBJ1-5	CASARAESQPQHF	TGTGCCAGCGCTCGGGCGGAGAGCCAGCCCCAGCATTTT
TRBV5-1	-	-	TRBJ2-3	CASSLGGTADTQYF	TGCGCCAGCAGCTTGGGAGGGACTGCAGATACGCAGTATTTT
TRBV7-2	TRBD2	-	TRBJ2-7	CASSLAGGPSYEQYF	TGTGCCAGCAGCCTAGCGGGGGGGCCCTCCTACGAGCAGTACTTC
TRBV21-1	-	-	TRBJ1-2	CASSPGRTGYTF	TGTGCCAGCAGTCCGGGACGGACGGGCTACACCTTC
TRBV6-5	-	-	TRBJ1-1	CASTPSTAVNTEAFF	TGTGCCAGCACCCCATCGACAGCCGTGAACACTGAAGCTTTCTTT
TRBV19	-	-	TRBJ2-2	CASNPRTDVSGELFF	TGTGCCAGTAACCCTCGAACGGACGTGTCCGGGGAGCTGTTTTTT
TRBV7-8	TRBD1	-	TRBJ2-7	CASSLDDRAPSRKYF	TGTGCCAGCAGCTTAGATGACAGGGCCCCCTCTCGCAAGTACTTC
TRBV30	-	-	TRBJ1-4	CAWTGESNEKLFF	TGTGCCTGGACGGGGGAATCTAATGAAAAACTGTTTTTT
TRBV7-8	TRBD2	-	TRBJ2-7	CASSRDGTSEDEQYF	TGTGCCAGCAGCCGGGACGGGACTAGTGAGGACGAGCAGTACTTC
TRBV2	-	few	TRBJ1-3	CASSAGRAGNTIYF	TGTGCCAGCAGTGCGGGCAGGGCTGGAAACACCATATATTTT
TRBV19	TRBD2	-	TRBJ2-1	CASKTSGRDEQFF	TGTGCCAGTAAGACTAGCGGGAGAGATGAGCAGTTCTTC
TRBV5-1	-	-	TRBJ2-3	CASSLNAGRGDTQYF	TGCGCCAGCAGCTTGAACGCGGGGCGGGGAGATACGCAGTATTTT
TRBV9	TRBD2	-	TRBJ2-1	CASSVATRGAGGRYNEQFF	TGTGCCAGCAGCGTAGCTACCAGGGGAGCGGGGGGGCGATACAATGAGCAGTTCTTC
TRBV5-1	-	-	TRBJ2-3	CASSLDDGADTQYF	TGCGCCAGCAGCTTGGACGATGGCGCAGATACGCAGTATTTT
TRBV7-2	-	-	TRBJ2-3	CASSPDRQADTQYF	TGTGCCAGCAGCCCGGACAGACAAGCAGATACGCAGTATTTT
TRBV5-1	-	-	TRBJ2-5	CASSLGASDYQETQYF	TGCGCCAGCAGCTTGGGAGCTAGCGACTACCAAGAGACCCAGTACTTC
TRBV6-1	-	-	TRBJ1-6	CASSEVNSPLHF	TGTGCCAGCAGTGAAGTAAATTCACCCCTCCACTTT
TRBV5-1	-	-	TRBJ2-5	CASKRNEETQYF	TGCGCCAGCAAGAGGAACGAAGAGACCCAGTACTTC
TRBV25-1	-	once	TRBJ1-1	CASSGGQVAFF	TGTGCCAGCAGTGGGGGACAAGTAGCTTTCTTT